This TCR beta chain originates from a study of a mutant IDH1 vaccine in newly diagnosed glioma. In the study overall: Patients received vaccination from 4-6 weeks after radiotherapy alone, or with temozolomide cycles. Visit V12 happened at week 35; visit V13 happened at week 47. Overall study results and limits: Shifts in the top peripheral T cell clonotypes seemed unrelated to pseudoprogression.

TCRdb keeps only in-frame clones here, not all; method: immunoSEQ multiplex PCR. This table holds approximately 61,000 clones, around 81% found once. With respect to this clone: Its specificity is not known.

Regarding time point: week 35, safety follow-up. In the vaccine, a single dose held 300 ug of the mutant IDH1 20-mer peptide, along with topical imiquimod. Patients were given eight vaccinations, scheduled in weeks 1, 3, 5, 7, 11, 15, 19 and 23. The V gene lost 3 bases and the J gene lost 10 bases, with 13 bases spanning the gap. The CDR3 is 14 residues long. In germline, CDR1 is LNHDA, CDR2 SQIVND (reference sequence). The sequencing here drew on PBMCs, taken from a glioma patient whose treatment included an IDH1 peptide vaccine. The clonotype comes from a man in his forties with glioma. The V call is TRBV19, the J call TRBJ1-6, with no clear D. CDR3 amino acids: CASSIRGVRSPLHF. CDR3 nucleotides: TGTGCCAGTAGTATTCGGGGAGTTCGGTCACCCCTCCACTTT.